A single sample gave rise to the 25 T cell receptor beta chains below, sequenced in a study of blood T cell repertoires in COVID-19. TCRdb's copy holds only in-frame clones and misses some; the assay was immunoSEQ multiplex PCR. There are around 200,000 clones in the sample; roughly 82% occur only once, and about 6% lies in the top ten. The sample consisted of PBMCs or T cells enriched from blood (not recorded which). The receptors were gathered from a man aged 40-49 years with acute COVID-19.

V gene TRBV29-1 combines with J gene TRBJ2-5, with 11 bases matching TRBD2. The germline V gene has CDR1 SQVTM and CDR2 ANQGSEA. Trimming cost V 7 bases and J 5 bases; bases outside gene matches: 9. The CDR3 has 14 residues. The CDR3 sequence: CSALLAGAGETQYF. Written as DNA, the CDR3 is TGCAGCGCCTTACTAGCGGGAGCGGGCGAGACCCAGTACTTC.

J is TRBJ2-7 and V is TRBV6-2 or TRBV6-3; D remains unclear. Trimming cost V 6 bases and J 4 bases, with 13 bases left between them. Germline assignment: CDR1 MNHEY and CDR2 SVGEGT. The CDR3 runs to 13 residues. The DNA of the CDR3 is TGTGCCAGCAGCAACGTGGCGGCATACGAGCAGTACTTC. Amino acids: CASSNVAAYEQYF.

This clone was detected only once. The chain recombines TRBV27 with TRBJ2-4; TRBD1 agrees at 10 bases. This CDR3 is built from 17 residues. Germline V gene sequence: CDR1 MNHEY, CDR2 SMNVEV (reference sequence). Trimming took 7 bases from V and 6 from J; bases not matched to a gene: 15. The CDR3 region is CASTPLGTGDPINIQYF. In nucleotides, the CDR3 is TGTGCCAGCACCCCCCTGGGGACAGGGGACCCTATAAACATTCAGTACTTC.

The chain uses TRBV28 and TRBJ2-7; D perhaps matches TRBD1 (6 bases). Germline V gene data show CDR1 as MDHEN and CDR2 as SYDVKM. The CDR3 totals 14 residues. The V gene lost 5 bases and the J gene lost 9 bases, with 20 bases spanning the gap. Here the CDR3 reads CASSTGTPVVRQYF. The CDR3 DNA is TGTGCCAGCAGTACCGGGACACCGGTAGTTCGGCAGTACTTC.

The V gene is TRBV6-5, the J gene TRBJ1-3; D is unresolved. CDR3 length equals 14 residues. Trimming stripped 5 bases from V and 0 bases from J, with 8 bases between. Germline CDR1 and CDR2: MNHEY and SVGAGI. The CDR3, as DNA: TGTGCCAGCAGTCTGACGGGCTCTGGAAACACCATATATTTT. It yields the protein CASSLTGSGNTIYF.

This chain's CDR3 is CASSESGFSNQPQHF. CDR3 nucleotide sequence: TGTGCCAGCAGTGAATCAGGGTTTAGCAATCAGCCCCAGCATTTT. This chain links TRBV2 with TRBJ1-5; weak D call: TRBD1 (5 bases). Germline V lookup: CDR1 SNHLY, CDR2 FYNNEI. CDR3 length: 15 residues. V gave up 2 bases and J gave up 0 bases, with 8 bases separating them.

CDR3 coding DNA: TGTGCCAGCAGCTTTCCACTAGATACGCAGTATTTT. Its protein is CASSFPLDTQYF. This sequence joins TRBV11-2 and TRBJ2-3; D is ambiguous. Germline V CDR1 and CDR2: SGHAT, FQNNGV. This CDR3 region has 12 residues. V was pared by 3 bases and J by 5 bases, with 6 bases between.

This chain links TRBV28 with TRBJ2-5, with 7 bases lining up with TRBD1. CDR1 is MDHEN and CDR2 is SYDVKM in the germline V gene. The CDR3 has 16 residues. Trimming took 8 bases from V and 5 from J; bases not matched to a gene: 17. The CDR3 coding sequence is TGTGCCAGCCGATCGAGCAGGGGGTCTATAGCGGAGACCCAGTACTTC. It specifies CASRSSRGSIAETQYF.

This clone showed up just once. V and J are TRBV2 and TRBJ2-5; 11 positions agree with TRBD2. J gave up 5 bases and V 7 bases, and 9 bases lay outside the gene matches. The V gene's germline CDR1 is SNHLY and CDR2 FYNNEI. This CDR3 is 15 amino acids long. CDR3 loop: CASKLAGGPEETQYF. The CDR3 DNA reads as TGTGCCAGCAAGTTAGCGGGAGGGCCAGAGGAGACCCAGTACTTC.

The gene calls are TRBV6-2 or TRBV6-3 and TRBJ2-4; tentative D call: TRBD2 (5 bases). Trimming removed 6 bases from V and 5 bases from J, with 11 bases in between. CDR3 length: 13 residues. CDR1 is MNHEY, CDR2 SVGEGT, per germline. The CDR3 DNA reads TGTGCCAGCAGCCGGAGGTGGGAAAACATTCAGTACTTC. Translation gives CASSRRWENIQYF.

The table lists this clone with a count of one. The rearrangement links TRBV6-5 to TRBJ2-5, with 7 bases lining up with TRBD1. Looked up from germline, CDR1 is MNHEY and CDR2 is SVGAGI. The CDR3 spans 12 residues. After removal of 6 bases from V and 5 bases from J, the junction contained 3 bases not matched to a gene. This CDR3 is CASRGGDETQYF. The CDR3 DNA reads TGTGCCAGCAGAGGGGGCGATGAGACCCAGTACTTC.

This chain uses TRBV7-2 with TRBJ2-3; TRBD2 matches 10 bases. The CDR3 is 17 amino acids. CDR1 is SGHTA, CDR2 FQGNSA, per germline. V lost 5 bases to trimming and J lost 6 bases; unmatched junction nucleotides: 14. In DNA form, the CDR3 reads TGTGCCAGCAGCCCCCCCCAACTAGCGGGACGATGGGATACGCAGTATTTT. This codes for CASSPPQLAGRWDTQYF.

The V gene is TRBV7-7, the J gene TRBJ2-5, with no clear D. The CDR3 is made up of 14 amino acids. V lost 5 bases and J lost 5, with 15 bases in between. Germline CDR1 and CDR2: SSHAT and FNYEAQ (reference sequence). As DNA, the CDR3 is TGTGCCAGCAGCCCCTACGAGAAGTGGGAGACCCAGTACTTC. This translates into CASSPYEKWETQYF. Looking up the rest from reference TRBV7-7 and TRBJ2-5 gives the full variable domain: GAGVSQSPRYKVTKRGQDVTLRCDPISSHATLYWYQQALGQGPEFLTYFNYEAQPDKSGLPSDRFSAERPEGSISTLTIQRTEQRDSAMYRCASSPYEKWETQYFGPGTRLLVL.

The chain is built from TRBV6-4 and TRBJ2-4, with D perhaps TRBD1 (5 bases). This CDR3 spans 15 amino acids. Trimming stripped 5 bases from V and 0 bases from J, with 11 bases between. Germline CDR1 MRHNA, CDR2 SNTAGT. In DNA form, the CDR3 reads TGTGCCAGCAGTTGGGGCCCTTTAGCCAAAAACATTCAGTACTTC. Protein: CASSWGPLAKNIQYF.

The chain is built from TRBV27 and TRBJ1-5; TRBD1 matches at 10 bases. J gave up 7 bases and V 6 bases, and 6 bases lay outside the gene matches. Germline V gene sequence: CDR1 MNHEY, CDR2 SMNVEV (reference sequence). The CDR3 is made up of 14 amino acids. The CDR3 spells CASSYDRGRQPQHF. The CDR3 DNA is TGTGCCAGCAGCTACGACAGGGGGCGACAGCCCCAGCATTTT.

The chain employs TRBV11-3 and TRBJ2-7; 8 nucleotides match TRBD2. This CDR3 is built from 14 residues. V dropped 3 bases and J dropped 1; count of bases not matched to a gene: 2. CDR1 and CDR2 (germline): SGHNT, YENEEA. The CDR3 here is CASSFSGDSYEQYF. CDR3 nucleotides: TGTGCCAGCAGCTTTAGCGGGGATTCCTACGAGCAGTACTTC. Full variable domain (rest looked up from reference TRBV11-3 and TRBJ2-7): EAGVVQSPRYKIIEKKQPVAFWCNPISGHNTLYWYLQNLGQGPELLIRYENEEAVDDSQLPKDRFSAERLKGVDSTLKIQPAELGDSAVYLCASSFSGDSYEQYFGPGTRLTVT.

The chain employs TRBV5-5 and TRBJ1-4; 9 nucleotides align to TRBD1. The CDR3 runs 17 residues. Per germline, CDR1 SGHKS and CDR2 YYEKEE (reference sequence). With 0 bases clipped from V and 4 bases from J, the junction kept 7 bases outside the gene matches. The CDR3 DNA is TGTGCCAGCAGCTTGGGGGGGACAGGGCCCAGTAATGAAAAACTGTTTTTT. Translating it yields CASSLGGTGPSNEKLFF.

This chain connects TRBV28 to TRBJ2-2, with a tentative D call TRBD1 (5 bases). The CDR3 sequence is 14 residues long. In germline, CDR1 is MDHEN, CDR2 SYDVKM. Trimming stripped 8 bases from V and 5 bases from J, with 15 bases between. CDR3 bases: TGTGCCAGCTTACCAGGGCGCAGGACCGGGGAGCTGTTTTTT. Protein: CASLPGRRTGELFF.

This rearrangement joins TRBV7-7 to TRBJ2-5, with TRBD1 matching over 11 bases. J was trimmed by 1 base and V by 6 bases; bases with no gene match: 4. Germline assignment: CDR1 SSHAT and CDR2 FNYEAQ (reference sequence). CDR3 length: 15 residues. The chain's CDR3 is CASSRDRGAQETQYF. CDR3 nucleotides: TGTGCCAGCAGTCGGGACAGGGGGGCCCAAGAGACCCAGTACTTC.

This chain links TRBV7-2 with TRBJ1-2, with D perhaps matching TRBD1 (6 bases). Germline V gene data show CDR1 as SGHTA and CDR2 as FQGNSA. CDR3 length: 13 amino acids. The V gene lost 1 base and the J gene lost 8 bases, with 11 bases spanning the gap. CDR3 coding DNA: TGTGCCAGCAGCTTAGATTGGGGGCTCGGCTACACCTTC. Amino acids: CASSLDWGLGYTF.

In its sample, this clone was seen once. The chain is built from TRBV19 and TRBJ2-7; the match to TRBD2 covers 11 bases. The CDR3 has 14 residues. In germline, CDR1 is LNHDA, CDR2 SQIVND (reference sequence). The V gene end was trimmed by 6 bases and the J gene end by 0 bases; junction bases not matched to a gene: 1. In DNA, the CDR3 is TGTGCCAGTAGGGGACTAGCGGACTCCTACGAGCAGTACTTC. Protein product: CASRGLADSYEQYF. Supplemented by reference TRBV19 and TRBJ2-7, the full variable domain reads DGGITQSPKYLFRKEGQNVTLSCEQNLNHDAMYWYRQDPGQGLRLIYYSQIVNDFQKGDIAEGYSVSREKKESFPLTVTSAQKNPTAFYLCASRGLADSYEQYFGPGTRLTVT.

The chain carries TRBV28 and TRBJ2-3; 7 nucleotides agree with TRBD2. V lost 6 bases, J lost 2 bases, and 11 bases stayed unmatched. The V gene's germline CDR1 is MDHEN and CDR2 SYDVKM. CDR3 length: 16 amino acids. Here the CDR3 reads CASSAERAGTTDTQYF. In nucleotides, the CDR3 is TGTGCCAGCAGCGCCGAAAGAGCGGGAACCACAGATACGCAGTATTTT.

The rearrangement joins TRBV6-6 to TRBJ1-5; D is perhaps TRBD1 (5 bases). Trimming took 5 bases from V and 0 from J, leaving 17 bases between them. CDR3 length: 17 amino acids. CDR1 is MNHNY, CDR2 SVGAGI, per germline (reference sequence). CDR3 DNA: TGTGCCAGCAGTCCGACCTCAAGACAGTCTAGCAATCAGCCCCAGCATTTT. It yields the protein CASSPTSRQSSNQPQHF.

The gene calls are TRBV24-1 and TRBJ1-5; possibly TRBD1 for D (6 bases). V was shortened by 3 bases and J by 4 bases, with 12 bases between the two germline ends. There are 15 residues in the CDR3. Germline CDR1 is KGHDR and CDR2 is SFDVKD. The CDR3 region has the DNA TGTGCCACCAGTGATGGGCAGGGGAGAAATCAGCCCCAGCATTTT. It is translated as CATSDGQGRNQPQHF.

The chain uses TRBV24-1 and TRBJ2-3; possibly TRBD2 for D (5 bases). V was shortened by 0 bases and J by 5 bases, with 14 bases between the two germline ends. CDR1 and CDR2 (germline): KGHDR, SFDVKD. The CDR3 contains 16 residues. The CDR3 DNA sequence: TGTGCCACCAGTGATTTGGGACTCCGTAGTAGAGATACGCAGTATTTT. Protein product: CATSDLGLRSRDTQYF.